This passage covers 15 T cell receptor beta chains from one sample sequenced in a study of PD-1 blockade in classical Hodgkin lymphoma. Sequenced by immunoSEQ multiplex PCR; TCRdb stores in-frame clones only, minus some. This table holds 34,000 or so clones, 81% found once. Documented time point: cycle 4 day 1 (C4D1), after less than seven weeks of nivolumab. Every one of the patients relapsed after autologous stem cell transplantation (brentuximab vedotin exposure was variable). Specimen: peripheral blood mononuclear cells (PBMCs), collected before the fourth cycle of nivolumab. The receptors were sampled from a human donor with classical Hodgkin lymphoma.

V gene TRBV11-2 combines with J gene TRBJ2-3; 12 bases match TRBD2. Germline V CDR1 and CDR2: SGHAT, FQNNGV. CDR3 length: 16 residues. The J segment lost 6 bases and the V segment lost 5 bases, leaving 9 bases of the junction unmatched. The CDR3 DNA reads TGTGCCAGCAGCCGAACACTAGCGGGGGGCCGGGATACGCAGTATTTT. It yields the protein CASSRTLAGGRDTQYF.

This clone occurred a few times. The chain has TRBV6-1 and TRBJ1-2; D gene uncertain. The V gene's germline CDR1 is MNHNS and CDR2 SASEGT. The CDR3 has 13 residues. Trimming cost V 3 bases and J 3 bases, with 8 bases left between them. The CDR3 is CASSEAEHYGYTF. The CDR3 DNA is TGTGCCAGCAGTGAGGCTGAACACTATGGCTACACCTTC.

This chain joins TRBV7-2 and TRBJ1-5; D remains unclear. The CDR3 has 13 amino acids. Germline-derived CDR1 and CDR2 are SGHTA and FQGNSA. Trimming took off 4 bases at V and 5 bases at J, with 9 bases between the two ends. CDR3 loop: CASSSRGHQPQHF. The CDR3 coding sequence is TGTGCCAGCAGCTCTCGAGGGCATCAGCCCCAGCATTTT.

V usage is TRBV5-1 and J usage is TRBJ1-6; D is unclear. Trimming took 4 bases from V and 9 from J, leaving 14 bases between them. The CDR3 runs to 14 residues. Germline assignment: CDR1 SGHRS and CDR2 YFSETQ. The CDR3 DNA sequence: TGCGCCAGCAGCCCAGACCGGCGGAGTTCACCCCTCCACTTT. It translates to CASSPDRRSSPLHF.

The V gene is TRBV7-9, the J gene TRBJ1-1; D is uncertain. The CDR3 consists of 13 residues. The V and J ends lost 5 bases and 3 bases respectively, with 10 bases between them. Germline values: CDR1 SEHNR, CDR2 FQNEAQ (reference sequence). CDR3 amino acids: CASSTLRDTEAFF. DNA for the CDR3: TGTGCCAGCAGCACACTACGAGACACTGAAGCTTTCTTT.

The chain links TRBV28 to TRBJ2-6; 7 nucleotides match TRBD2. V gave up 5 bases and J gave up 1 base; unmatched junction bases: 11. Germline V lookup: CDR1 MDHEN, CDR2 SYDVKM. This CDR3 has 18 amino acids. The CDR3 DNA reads TGTGCCAGCAGTCCCCCAAGGGGCGGGGGTTCTGGGGCCAACGTCCTGACTTTC. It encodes CASSPPRGGGSGANVLTF.

The chain's CDR3 is CSVVAGGRGYEQYV. In DNA, the CDR3 is TGCAGCGTTGTAGCCGGGGGGCGCGGGTACGAGCAGTACGTC. The V call is TRBV29-1, the J call TRBJ2-7, with D tentatively TRBD2 (7 bases). Between the trimmed V and J ends, which lost 4 bases and 4 bases, there was a span of 17 bases. The germline gives CDR1 SQVTM, CDR2 ANQGSEA. CDR3 size: 14 residues.

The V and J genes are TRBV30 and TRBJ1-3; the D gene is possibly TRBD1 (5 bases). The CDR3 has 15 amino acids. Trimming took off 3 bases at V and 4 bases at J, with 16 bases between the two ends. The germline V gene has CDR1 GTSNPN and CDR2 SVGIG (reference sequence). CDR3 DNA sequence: TGTGCCTGGAGCCCTGGGGACTTGCGAGGAAACACCATATATTTT. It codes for CAWSPGDLRGNTIYF.

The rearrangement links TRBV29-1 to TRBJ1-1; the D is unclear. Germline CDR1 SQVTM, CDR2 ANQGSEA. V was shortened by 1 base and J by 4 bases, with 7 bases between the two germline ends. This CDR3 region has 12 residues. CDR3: CSVEGVSTEAFF. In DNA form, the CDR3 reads TGCAGCGTTGAAGGGGTAAGCACTGAAGCTTTCTTT.

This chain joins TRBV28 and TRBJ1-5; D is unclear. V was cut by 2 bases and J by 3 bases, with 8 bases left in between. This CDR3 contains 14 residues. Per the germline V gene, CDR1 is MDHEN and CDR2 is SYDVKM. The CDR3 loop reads CASSLPGPNQPQHF. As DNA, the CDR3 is TGTGCCAGCAGTTTACCGGGTCCCAATCAGCCCCAGCATTTT.

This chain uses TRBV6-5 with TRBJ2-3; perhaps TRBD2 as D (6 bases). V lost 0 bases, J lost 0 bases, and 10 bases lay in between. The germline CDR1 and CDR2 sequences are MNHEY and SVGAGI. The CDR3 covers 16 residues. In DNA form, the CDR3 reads TGTGCCAGCAGTTACTCGATTAGCGGCAGCACAGATACGCAGTATTTT. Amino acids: CASSYSISGSTDTQYF.

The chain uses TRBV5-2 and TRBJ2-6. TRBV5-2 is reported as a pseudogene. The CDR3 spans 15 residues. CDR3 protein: CASSPDLSGANVLTF. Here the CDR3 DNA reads TGTGCCAGCAGCCCGGACCTCTCTGGGGCCAACGTCCTGACTTTC.

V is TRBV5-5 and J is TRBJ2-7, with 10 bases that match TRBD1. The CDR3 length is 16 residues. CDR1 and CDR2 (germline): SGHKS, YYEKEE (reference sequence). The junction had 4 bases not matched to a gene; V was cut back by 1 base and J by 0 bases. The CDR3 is CASSLIGTGDSYEQYF. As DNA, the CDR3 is TGTGCCAGCAGCTTGATTGGGACAGGGGACTCCTACGAGCAGTACTTC.

This CDR3 reads CASSLFDRNTEAFF. CDR3 coding DNA: TGTGCCAGCAGCTTATTTGACAGGAACACTGAAGCTTTCTTT. The genes are TRBV7-2 and TRBJ1-1; weak D call: TRBD1 (5 bases). Germline CDR1 is SGHTA and CDR2 is FQGNSA. Deletions cut 2 bases from V and 1 base from J, with 8 bases between. This CDR3 comprises 14 residues.

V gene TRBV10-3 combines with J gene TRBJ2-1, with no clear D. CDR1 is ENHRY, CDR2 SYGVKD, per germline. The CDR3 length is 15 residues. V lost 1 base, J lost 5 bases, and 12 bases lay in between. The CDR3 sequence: CAISELPNQNNEQFF. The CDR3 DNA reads TGTGCCATCAGTGAGTTGCCCAATCAGAACAATGAGCAGTTCTTC.